This T cell receptor (beta chain) was identified during a study of Graves' ophthalmopathy and Graves' hyperthyroidism. Worth noting for this clonotype: Its antigen is still unknown.

Study-level findings and limits: Both a roughly 65% sensitivity and an approximately 72% specificity characterized the model's predictions of ophthalmopathy progression.

Researchers took RNA transcripts and amplified TCR beta CDR3 regions from them. The library came from an HTBI-primed first-round RT-PCR and a second-round multiplex PCR. Each CDR3 protein is one row after TCRdb ran MiXCR on the multiplex PCR reads. The sample records a few hundred thousand distinct CDR3 sequences, roughly 17% being singletons. The CDR3 has 12 amino acids. Trimming removed 7 bases at V and 0 bases at J, with 6 bases between. Germline assignment: CDR1 MNHEY and CDR2 SMNVEV (reference sequence). The authors defined stable hyperthyroidism as no ophthalmopathy within 18 months of follow-up. Lactation, pregnancy, uncontrolled infections and other autoimmune diseases were all grounds for excluding patients.

The TCR was taken from an adult woman with stable Graves' hyperthyroidism. The specimen was peripheral blood. V usage is TRBV27 and J usage is TRBJ1-1; D is undetermined. The CDR3 DNA reads as TGTGCCAGCATGGCAATGAACACTGAAGCTTTCTTT. Translated: CASMAMNTEAFF.